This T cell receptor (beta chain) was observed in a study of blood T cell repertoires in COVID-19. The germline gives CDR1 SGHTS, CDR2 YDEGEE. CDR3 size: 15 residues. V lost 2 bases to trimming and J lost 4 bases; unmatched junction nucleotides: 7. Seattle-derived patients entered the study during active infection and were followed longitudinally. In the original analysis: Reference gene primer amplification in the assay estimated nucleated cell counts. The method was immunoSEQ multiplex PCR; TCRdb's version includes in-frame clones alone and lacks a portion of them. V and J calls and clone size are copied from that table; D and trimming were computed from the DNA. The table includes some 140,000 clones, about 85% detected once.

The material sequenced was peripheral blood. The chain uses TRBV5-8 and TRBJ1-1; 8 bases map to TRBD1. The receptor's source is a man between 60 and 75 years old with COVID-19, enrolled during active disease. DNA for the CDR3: TGTGCCAGCAGCTTTGGAGGGGACAGGCCCACTGAAGCTTTCTTT. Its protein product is CASSFGGDRPTEAFF.